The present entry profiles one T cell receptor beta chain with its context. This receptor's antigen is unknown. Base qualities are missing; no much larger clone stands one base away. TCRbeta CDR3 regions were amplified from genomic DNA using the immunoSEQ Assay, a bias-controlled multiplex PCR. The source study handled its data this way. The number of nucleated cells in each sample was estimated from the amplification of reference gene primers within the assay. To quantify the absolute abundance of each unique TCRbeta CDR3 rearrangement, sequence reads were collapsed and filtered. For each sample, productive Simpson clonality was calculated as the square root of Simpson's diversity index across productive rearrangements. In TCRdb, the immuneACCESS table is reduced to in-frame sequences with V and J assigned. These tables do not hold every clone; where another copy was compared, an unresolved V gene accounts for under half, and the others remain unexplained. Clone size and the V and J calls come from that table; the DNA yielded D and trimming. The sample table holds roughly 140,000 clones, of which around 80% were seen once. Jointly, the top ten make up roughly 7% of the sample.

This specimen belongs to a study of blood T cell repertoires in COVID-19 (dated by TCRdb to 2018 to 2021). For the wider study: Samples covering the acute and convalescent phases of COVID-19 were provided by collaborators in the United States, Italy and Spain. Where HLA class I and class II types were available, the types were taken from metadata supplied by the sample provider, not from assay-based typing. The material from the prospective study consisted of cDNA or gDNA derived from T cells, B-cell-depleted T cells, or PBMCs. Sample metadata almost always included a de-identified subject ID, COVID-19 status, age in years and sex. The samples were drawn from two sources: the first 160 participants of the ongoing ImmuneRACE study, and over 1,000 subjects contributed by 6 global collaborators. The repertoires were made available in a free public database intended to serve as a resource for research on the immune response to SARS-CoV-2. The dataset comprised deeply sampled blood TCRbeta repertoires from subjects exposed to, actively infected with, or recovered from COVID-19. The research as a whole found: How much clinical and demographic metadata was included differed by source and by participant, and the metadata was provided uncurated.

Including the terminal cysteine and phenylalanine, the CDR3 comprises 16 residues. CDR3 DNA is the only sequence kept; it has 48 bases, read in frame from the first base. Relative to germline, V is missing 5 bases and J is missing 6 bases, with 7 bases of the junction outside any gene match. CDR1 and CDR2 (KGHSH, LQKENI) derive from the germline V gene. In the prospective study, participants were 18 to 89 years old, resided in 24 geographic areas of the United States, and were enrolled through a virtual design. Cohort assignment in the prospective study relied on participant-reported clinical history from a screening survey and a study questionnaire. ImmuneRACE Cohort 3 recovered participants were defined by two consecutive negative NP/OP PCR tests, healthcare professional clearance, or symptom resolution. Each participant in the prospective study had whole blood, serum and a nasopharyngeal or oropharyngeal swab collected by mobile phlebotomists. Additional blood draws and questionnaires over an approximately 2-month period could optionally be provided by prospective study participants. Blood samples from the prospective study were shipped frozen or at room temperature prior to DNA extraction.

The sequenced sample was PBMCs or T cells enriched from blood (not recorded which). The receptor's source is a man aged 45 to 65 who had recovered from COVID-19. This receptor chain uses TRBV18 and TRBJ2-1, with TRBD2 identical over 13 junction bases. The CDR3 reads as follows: CASSGTRTSGGNEQFF. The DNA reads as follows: TGTGCCAGCTCAGGGACCCGGACTAGCGGGGGCAATGAGCAGTTCTTC.